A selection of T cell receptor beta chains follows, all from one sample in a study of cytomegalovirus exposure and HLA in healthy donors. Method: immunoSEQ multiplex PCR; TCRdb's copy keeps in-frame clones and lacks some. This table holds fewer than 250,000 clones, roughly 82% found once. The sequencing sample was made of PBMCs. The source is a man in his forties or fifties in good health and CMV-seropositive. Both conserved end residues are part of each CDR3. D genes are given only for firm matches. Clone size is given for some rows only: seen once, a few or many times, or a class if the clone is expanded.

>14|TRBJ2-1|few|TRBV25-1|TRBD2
TGTGCCAGCAGGAGTAGCGGGAGTTTCAATGAGCAGTTCTTC
CASRSSGSFNEQFF
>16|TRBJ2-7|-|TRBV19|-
TGTGCCAGTAGTATAGATCCGGACACCAGCTCCTACGAGCAGTACTTC
CASSIDPDTSSYEQYF
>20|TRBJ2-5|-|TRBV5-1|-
TGCGCCAGCAGCCACTCGACGGCCCTTCAGGGATACGGTTCCAAAGAGACCCAGTACTTC
CASSHSTALQGYGSKETQYF
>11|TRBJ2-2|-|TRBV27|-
TGTGCCAGCAGTTCGACCGGGGAGCTGTTTTTT
CASSSTGELFF
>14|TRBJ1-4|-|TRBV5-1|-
TGCGCCAGCAGCTTGGGGTCGGCTAATGAAAAACTGTTTTTT
CASSLGSANEKLFF
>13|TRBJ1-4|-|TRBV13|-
TGTGCCAGCAGCTTAGGAAGGGGTGAAAAACTGTTTTTT
CASSLGRGEKLFF
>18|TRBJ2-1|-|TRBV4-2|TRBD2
TGTGCCAGCAGCCCCCTAACCGGACTAGCGGGAATAGAGAATGAGCAGTTCTTC
CASSPLTGLAGIENEQFF
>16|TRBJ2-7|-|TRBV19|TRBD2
TGTGCCAGTAGGGATTCGGGACTAGGATTCTCCTACGAGCAGTACTTC
CASRDSGLGFSYEQYF
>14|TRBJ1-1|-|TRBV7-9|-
TGTTCCAGCAGCGAACAGGGCTCGATAACTGAAGCTTTCTTT
CSSSEQGSITEAFF
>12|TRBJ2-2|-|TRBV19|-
TGTGCCAGTAGCCCTGAGGTCGGGGAGCTGTTTTTT
CASSPEVGELFF
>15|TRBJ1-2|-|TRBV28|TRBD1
TGTGCCAGCAGTTCCACGGACAGGGGGCAGTGGGGCTACACCTTC
CASSSTDRGQWGYTF
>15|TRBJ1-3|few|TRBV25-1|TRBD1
TGTGCCAGCAGTGAATGGGGACAGGGGGTAGACACCATATATTTT
CASSEWGQGVDTIYF
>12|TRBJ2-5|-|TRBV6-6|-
TGTGCCAGCAGTTACTCCCCGGGGGCCCAGTACTTC
CASSYSPGAQYF
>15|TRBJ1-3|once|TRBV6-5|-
TGTGCCAGCAGACCGACAGATACCTCTGGAAACACCATATATTTT
CASRPTDTSGNTIYF
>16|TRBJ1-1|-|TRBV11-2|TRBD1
TGTGCCAGCAGCCCGAAGACAGGGACGCTGAACACTGAAGCTTTCTTT
CASSPKTGTLNTEAFF
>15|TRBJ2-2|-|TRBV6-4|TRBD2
TGTGCCAGCAGATCGATAGCGGGAGACACCGGGGAGCTGTTTTTT
CASRSIAGDTGELFF
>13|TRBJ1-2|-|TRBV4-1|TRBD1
TGCGCCAGCAGCATCGACAGGGGACATGGCTACACCTTC
CASSIDRGHGYTF
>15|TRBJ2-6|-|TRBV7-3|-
TGTGCCAGCAGCTTTACAGGCTCTGGGGCCAACGTCCTGACTTTC
CASSFTGSGANVLTF
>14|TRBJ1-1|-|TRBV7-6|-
TGTGCCAGCAGTTCCCGACTGCTGAACACTGAAGCTTTCTTT
CASSSRLLNTEAFF
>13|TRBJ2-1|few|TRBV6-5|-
TGTGCCAGCAGCCCCTCAGGGGTGGGAGAGCAGTTCTTC
CASSPSGVGEQFF
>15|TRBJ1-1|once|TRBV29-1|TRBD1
TGCAGCGGTTGGACAGGGGGGGGAGTGAACACTGAAGCTTTCTTT
CSGWTGGGVNTEAFF
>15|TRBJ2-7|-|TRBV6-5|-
TGTGCCAGCAGTTACTCCCCAGCGAGCTCCTACGAGCAGTACTTC
CASSYSPASSYEQYF
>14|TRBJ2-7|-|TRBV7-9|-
TGTGCCAGCAGCTTATCTCCAGGGGCAGGGGAGCAGTACTTC
CASSLSPGAGEQYF
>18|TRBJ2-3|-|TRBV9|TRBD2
TGTGCCAGCAGCTTTTCTCGGACTAGCGGGATAGGGCTAGATACGCAGTATTTT
CASSFSRTSGIGLDTQYF
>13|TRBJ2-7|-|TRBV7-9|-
TGTGCCAGCAGCGCGGAGTCTACCTACGAGCAGTACTTC
CASSAESTYEQYF
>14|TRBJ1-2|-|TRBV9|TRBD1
TGTGCCAGCAGCGGGGACAGGGCTTTACATGGCTACACCTTC
CASSGDRALHGYTF
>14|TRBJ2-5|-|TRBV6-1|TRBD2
TGTGCCACCGCCGGACTAGCGGGAGTATTGGAGCAGTACTTC
CATAGLAGVLEQYF
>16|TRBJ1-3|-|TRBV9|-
TGTGCCAGCAGTTCTGGACAGCCCGGGGCTGGAAACACCATATATTTT
CASSSGQPGAGNTIYF
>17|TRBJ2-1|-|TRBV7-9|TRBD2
TGTGCCAGCAGCTTAAGACTAGCGGGAGGATTGGAAAATGAGCAGTTCTTC
CASSLRLAGGLENEQFF
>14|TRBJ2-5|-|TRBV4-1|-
TGCGCCAGCAGCCAAACACTACTTGTGGAGACCCAGTACTTC
CASSQTLLVETQYF
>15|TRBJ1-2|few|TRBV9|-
TGTGCCAGCAGCAGAGGGGCCCCGAGGGGGTATGGCTACACCTTC
CASSRGAPRGYGYTF
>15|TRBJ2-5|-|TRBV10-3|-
TGTGCCATCAGTGAGCCGACTGGCCTGGAGGAGACCCAGTACTTC
CAISEPTGLEETQYF
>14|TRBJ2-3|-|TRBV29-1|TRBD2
TGCAGCGCGACCGGACTAGAGCTCACAGATACGCAGTATTTT
CSATGLELTDTQYF
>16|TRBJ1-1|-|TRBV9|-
TGTGCCAGCAGCGCCCGACCCGGGACAATGAACACTGAAGCTTTCTTT
CASSARPGTMNTEAFF
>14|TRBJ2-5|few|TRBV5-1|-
TGCGCCAGCAGTTTAAGCCGGGACCAAGAGACCCAGTACTTC
CASSLSRDQETQYF
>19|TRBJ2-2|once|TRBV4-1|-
TGCGCCAGCAGCCATCACCCTAGGGGGCGGGACGGGGTCACCGGGGAGCTGTTTTTT
CASSHHPRGRDGVTGELFF
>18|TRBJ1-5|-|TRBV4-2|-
TGTGCCAGCAGCCAAGAGGACACAGGCGGATATAGCAATCAGCCCCAGCATTTT
CASSQEDTGGYSNQPQHF
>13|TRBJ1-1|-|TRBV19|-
TGTGCCAGTAGTTGGGGGACTAACACTGAAGCTTTCTTT
CASSWGTNTEAFF
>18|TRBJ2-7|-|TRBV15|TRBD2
TGTGCCACCAGCAGCGGGCCTTTACTAGCGGGAGGGTCCTACGAGCAGTACTTC
CATSSGPLLAGGSYEQYF
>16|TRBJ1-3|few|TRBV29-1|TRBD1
TGCAGCGTTGAAGCCCTCGCGACAGGGTTCGGATACACCATATATTTT
CSVEALATGFGYTIYF
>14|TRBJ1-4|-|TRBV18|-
TGTGCCAGCTCACCAGGAGGAGCTAATGAAAAACTGTTTTTT
CASSPGGANEKLFF
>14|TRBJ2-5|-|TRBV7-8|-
TGTGCCAGCAGCGCCAGGGACTTCCAAGAGACCCAGTACTTC
CASSARDFQETQYF
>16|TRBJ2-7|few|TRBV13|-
TGTGCCAGCAGCTTAGGCCAGGGTAGGGGCTCCTACGAGCAGTACTTC
CASSLGQGRGSYEQYF
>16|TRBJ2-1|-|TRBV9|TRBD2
TGTGCCAGCAGCGTTTCGTCGGGACTAGTCGGGGGTGAGCAGTTCTTC
CASSVSSGLVGGEQFF
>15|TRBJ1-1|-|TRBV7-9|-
TGTGCCAGCAGCTTAGAAGCGGGCAGGGAGAGTGAAGCTTTCTTT
CASSLEAGRESEAFF
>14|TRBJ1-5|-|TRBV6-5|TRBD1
TGTGCCAGCAGTAGGGACAGGCCCGCTCAGCCCCAGCATTTT
CASSRDRPAQPQHF
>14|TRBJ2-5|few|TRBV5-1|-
TGCGCCAGCAGCGCCTGGGAACAGGAAGAGACCCAGTACTTC
CASSAWEQEETQYF
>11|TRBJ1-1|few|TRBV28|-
TGTGCCAGCAGTTCCGACATTGAAGCTTTCTTT
CASSSDIEAFF